This entry lists 3 T cell receptor beta chains sequenced from one sample in a study of shared clonotypes between healthy human individuals. The table came from immunoSEQ multiplex PCR; TCRdb's copy has only in-frame clones and leaves some out. The table records 2 million to 3 million clones, under 95% of them present only once. The sequencing sample was made of naive CD4+ T cells from PBMCs. The subset denotes: CD45RA+ positively selected. Receptor source: a man aged 18 to 29 in good health. Some clones in this sample may be carry-over from other donors' samples.

This rearrangement joins TRBV14 to TRBJ2-1, with no clear D. The CDR3 is made up of 16 amino acids. Germline V gene lookup returns CDR1 SGHDN and CDR2 FVKESK. Trimming left V 4 bases short and J 2 bases short, with 15 bases between. The CDR3 DNA is TGTGCCAGCAGCCGTTTTGGGCTAGAACCCTACAATGAGCAGTTCTTC. Its protein product is CASSRFGLEPYNEQFF.

The chain combines TRBV5-4 with TRBJ2-7; TRBD2 aligns across 12 bases. Germline V gene lookup returns CDR1 SGHNT and CDR2 YYREEE (reference sequence). This CDR3 spans 15 amino acids. The ends lost 1 base at V and 4 bases at J; junction bases unmatched: 3. DNA for the CDR3: TGTGCCAGCAGCTTGACTAGCGGGAGGAGGTACGAGCAGTACTTC. Encoded protein: CASSLTSGRRYEQYF.

This chain connects TRBV9 to TRBJ2-3, with a tentative D call TRBD2 (5 bases). The germline V and J ends were trimmed by 0 bases and 5 bases, with 10 bases remaining between them. Germline V CDR1 and CDR2: SGDLS, YYNGEE. The CDR3 runs to 14 residues. In DNA, the CDR3 is TGTGCCAGCAGCGTAGCGAGGGTACAAGATACGCAGTATTTT. It is translated as CASSVARVQDTQYF. Supplemented by reference TRBV9 and TRBJ2-3, the full variable domain reads DSGVTQTPKHLITATGQRVTLRCSPRSGDLSVYWYQQSLDQGLQFLIQYYNGEERAKGNILERFSAQQFPDLHSELNLSSLELGDSALYFCASSVARVQDTQYFGPGTRLTVL.